This TCR beta chain was recorded in a study of T cell clones after liver transplantation. Study background: Apart from three HCV-positive recipients, transplants were for non-autoimmune, non-viral reasons. Tolerant meant at least one year fully off immunosuppression without liver enzymes above twice normal. Standard immunosuppression, with no induction, continued until 12-24 months after transplant.

Measured with immunoSEQ multiplex PCR; TCRdb has only the in-frame clones, and not every one. The sample has over 50,000 clones, less than 85% seen once; the top ten hold 7.5% to 10%. Trimming removed 0 bases from V and 6 bases from J, with 16 bases in between. Germline CDR1 and CDR2: LNHNV and YYDKDF (reference sequence). The CDR3 is 16 amino acids. Sorting of unstimulated PBMCs yielded separate CD3+CD4+ and CD3+CD8+ fractions. This clone was detected only once. The material sequenced was CD4+ T cells from blood, taken before liver transplant. V usage is TRBV15 and J usage is TRBJ2-3; D is possibly TRBD1 (5 bases). The clonotype comes from a human donor who received a liver transplant. The CDR3 DNA sequence: TGTGCCACCAGCAGAGATCTTGACAGCTGGCCGGATACGCAGTATTTT. Encoded protein: CATSRDLDSWPDTQYF. Full variable domain (remainder filled in from reference TRBV15 and TRBJ2-3): DAMVIQNPRYQVTQFGKPVTLSCSQTLNHNVMYWYQQKSSQAPKLLFHYYDKDFNNEADTPDNFQSRRPNTSFCFLDIRSPGLGDTAMYLCATSRDLDSWPDTQYFGPGTRLTVL.